A selection of T cell receptor beta chains follows, all from one sample in a study of T cells after yellow fever vaccination. MiXCR, run by TCRdb on the 5' RACE reads, gives a single entry per CDR3 protein. This repertoire shows hundreds of thousands of distinct CDR3 sequences, around 20% found once; its top ten account for roughly a sixth. Sample: PBMCs, taken before the yellow fever booster vaccination. The receptors come from a man aged 18 to 35 who received the YFV17D yellow fever vaccine. CDR3s include the opening cysteine and the closing phenylalanine or tryptophan. A D gene is named only where the DNA matches it firmly. Not all rows give a size; the values are once, few, many and, for expanded clones, a class.

v_gene: TRBV20-1; d_gene: TRBD1; abundance: few; j_gene: TRBJ1-6; CDR3aa: CSARWDRVGGDSPLHF; CDR3nt: TGCAGTGCTAGGTGGGACAGGGTAGGGGGAGATTCACCCCTCCACTTT
v_gene: TRBV7-2; d_gene: TRBD1; abundance: .; j_gene: TRBJ2-5; CDR3aa: CASSQRRATGVGETQYF; CDR3nt: TGTGCCAGCAGCCAACGGCGGGCGACAGGGGTTGGGGAGACCCAGTACTTC
v_gene: TRBV11-2; d_gene: TRBD2; abundance: .; j_gene: TRBJ2-3; CDR3aa: CASSVSGGTSTDTQYF; CDR3nt: TGTGCCAGCAGCGTAAGCGGGGGGACATCCACAGATACGCAGTATTTT
v_gene: TRBV7-2; d_gene: TRBD1; abundance: .; j_gene: TRBJ2-5; CDR3aa: CASSLGTGGAETQYF; CDR3nt: TGTGCCAGCAGCTTAGGGACAGGGGGCGCGGAGACCCAGTACTTC
v_gene: TRBV15; d_gene: .; abundance: .; j_gene: TRBJ2-3; CDR3aa: CATTSGHTDTQYF; CDR3nt: TGTGCCACCACGAGTGGGCACACAGATACGCAGTATTTT
v_gene: TRBV6-5; d_gene: .; abundance: few; j_gene: TRBJ2-1; CDR3aa: CASSYKEGYNEQFF; CDR3nt: TGTGCCAGCAGTTATAAAGAGGGTTACAATGAGCAGTTCTTC
v_gene: TRBV6-2/TRBV6-3; d_gene: .; abundance: .; j_gene: TRBJ2-7; CDR3aa: CASSIDSEKDEQYF; CDR3nt: TGTGCCAGCAGTATAGATAGCGAAAAGGACGAGCAGTACTTC
v_gene: TRBV13; d_gene: .; abundance: .; j_gene: TRBJ2-7; CDR3aa: CASSPGAVGSTSDEQYF; CDR3nt: TGTGCCAGCAGCCCCGGGGCCGTAGGGTCCACAAGCGACGAGCAGTACTTC
v_gene: TRBV29-1; d_gene: .; abundance: few; j_gene: TRBJ2-7; CDR3aa: CSVARERYYEQYF; CDR3nt: TGCAGCGTTGCGAGGGAACGATACTACGAGCAGTACTTC
v_gene: TRBV29-1; d_gene: .; abundance: .; j_gene: TRBJ1-2; CDR3aa: CSVEFGTGNYGYTF; CDR3nt: TGCAGCGTTGAATTCGGGACGGGGAACTATGGCTACACCTTC
v_gene: TRBV12-3/TRBV12-4; d_gene: .; abundance: .; j_gene: TRBJ1-3; CDR3aa: CASSLEGTGNTIYF; CDR3nt: TGTGCCAGCAGTTTAGAGGGCACTGGAAACACCATATATTTT
v_gene: TRBV12-3/TRBV12-4; d_gene: TRBD1; abundance: .; j_gene: TRBJ2-7; CDR3aa: CASSTTDRAGYEQYF; CDR3nt: TGTGCCAGCAGTACGACGGACAGGGCCGGATACGAGCAGTACTTC
v_gene: TRBV28; d_gene: .; abundance: .; j_gene: TRBJ2-4; CDR3aa: CASSQEKNIQYF; CDR3nt: TGTGCCAGCAGTCAGGAAAAAAACATTCAGTACTTC
v_gene: TRBV6-5; d_gene: TRBD1; abundance: .; j_gene: TRBJ1-2; CDR3aa: CASTRDRLTYGYTF; CDR3nt: TGTGCCAGCACCCGGGACAGATTGACCTATGGCTACACCTTC
v_gene: TRBV7-3; d_gene: .; abundance: .; j_gene: TRBJ2-3; CDR3aa: CASSLYQDTQYF; CDR3nt: TGTGCCAGCAGCTTATATCAAGATACGCAGTATTTT
v_gene: TRBV28; d_gene: .; abundance: .; j_gene: TRBJ2-1; CDR3aa: CASSWVPGNEQFF; CDR3nt: TGTGCCAGCAGTTGGGTGCCAGGGAATGAGCAGTTCTTC
v_gene: TRBV12-3/TRBV12-4; d_gene: .; abundance: .; j_gene: TRBJ1-5; CDR3aa: CASSPDRENQPQHF; CDR3nt: TGTGCCAGCAGTCCAGACAGAGAGAATCAGCCCCAGCATTTT
v_gene: TRBV7-2; d_gene: .; abundance: few; j_gene: TRBJ2-5; CDR3aa: CAISESEETQYF; CDR3nt: TGTGCCATATCCGAGAGCGAAGAGACCCAGTACTTC
v_gene: TRBV11-2; d_gene: TRBD1; abundance: few; j_gene: TRBJ2-7; CDR3aa: CASSLAGQYHYEQYF; CDR3nt: TGTGCCAGCAGCTTAGCGGGACAGTATCACTACGAGCAGTACTTC
v_gene: TRBV24-1; d_gene: .; abundance: .; j_gene: TRBJ2-3; CDR3aa: CATSDSADTQYF; CDR3nt: TGTGCCACCAGTGATTCTGCTGATACGCAGTATTTT
v_gene: TRBV7-2; d_gene: TRBD1; abundance: .; j_gene: TRBJ1-3; CDR3aa: CASSATGGTGNTIYF; CDR3nt: TGTGCCAGCAGCGCCACAGGGGGGACTGGAAACACCATATATTTT
v_gene: TRBV6-6; d_gene: TRBD1; abundance: few; j_gene: TRBJ2-7; CDR3aa: CASKTGTGGYEQYF; CDR3nt: TGTGCCAGCAAAACCGGGACAGGGGGCTACGAGCAGTACTTC
v_gene: TRBV29-1; d_gene: .; abundance: few; j_gene: TRBJ2-3; CDR3aa: CSVEGGIADTQYF; CDR3nt: TGCAGCGTTGAAGGGGGGATCGCAGATACGCAGTATTTT
v_gene: TRBV5-5; d_gene: TRBD2; abundance: few; j_gene: TRBJ2-5; CDR3aa: CASSLARGGRQETQYF; CDR3nt: TGTGCCAGCAGCTTGGCTCGGGGGGGCCGTCAAGAGACCCAGTACTTC
v_gene: TRBV5-5; d_gene: TRBD2; abundance: few; j_gene: TRBJ2-3; CDR3aa: CASSLALAGGIDTQYF; CDR3nt: TGTGCCAGCAGCTTGGCCCTAGCGGGGGGAATAGATACGCAGTATTTT
v_gene: TRBV3-1; d_gene: .; abundance: .; j_gene: TRBJ1-6; CDR3aa: CASSLSGTLHF; CDR3nt: TGTGCCAGCAGCCTTAGCGGCACCCTCCACTTT
v_gene: TRBV21-1; d_gene: .; abundance: few; j_gene: TRBJ2-3; CDR3aa: CASSPARLAGGPPRTDTQYF; CDR3nt: TGTGCCAGCAGCCCAGCCCGACTAGCGGGGGGCCCCCCACGCACAGATACGCAGTATTTT
v_gene: TRBV29-1; d_gene: .; abundance: .; j_gene: TRBJ2-7; CDR3aa: CSVVRTGDPYEQYF; CDR3nt: TGCAGCGTTGTACGGACTGGGGACCCCTACGAGCAGTACTTC
v_gene: TRBV18; d_gene: .; abundance: few; j_gene: TRBJ1-3; CDR3aa: CASSPGSGSGNTIYF; CDR3nt: TGTGCCAGCTCACCGGGGTCCGGCTCTGGAAACACCATATATTTT
v_gene: TRBV5-5; d_gene: TRBD1; abundance: few; j_gene: TRBJ1-1; CDR3aa: CASSPWTGNEAFF; CDR3nt: TGTGCCAGCAGCCCCTGGACAGGGAATGAAGCTTTCTTT
v_gene: TRBV7-2; d_gene: TRBD1; abundance: .; j_gene: TRBJ2-2; CDR3aa: CARQGRKDGELFF; CDR3nt: TGTGCCAGACAGGGGCGGAAGGACGGGGAGCTGTTTTTT
v_gene: TRBV18; d_gene: TRBD1; abundance: many; j_gene: TRBJ2-3; CDR3aa: CASSNRGPTSTDTQYF; CDR3nt: TGTGCCAGCTCAAACAGGGGGCCGACTAGCACAGATACGCAGTATTTT
v_gene: TRBV7-2; d_gene: .; abundance: few; j_gene: TRBJ1-1; CDR3aa: CASSPRLRTEAFF; CDR3nt: TGTGCCAGCAGCCCCCGTCTGAGGACTGAAGCTTTCTTT
v_gene: TRBV6-2/TRBV6-3; d_gene: .; abundance: .; j_gene: TRBJ2-3; CDR3aa: CASSYRRPTDTQYF; CDR3nt: TGTGCCAGCAGTTACCGCCGACCCACAGATACGCAGTATTTT
v_gene: TRBV4-2; d_gene: .; abundance: many; j_gene: TRBJ1-1; CDR3aa: CASSQGSGWVRDTEAFF; CDR3nt: TGTGCCAGCAGCCAAGGGAGTGGATGGGTTAGAGACACTGAAGCTTTCTTT